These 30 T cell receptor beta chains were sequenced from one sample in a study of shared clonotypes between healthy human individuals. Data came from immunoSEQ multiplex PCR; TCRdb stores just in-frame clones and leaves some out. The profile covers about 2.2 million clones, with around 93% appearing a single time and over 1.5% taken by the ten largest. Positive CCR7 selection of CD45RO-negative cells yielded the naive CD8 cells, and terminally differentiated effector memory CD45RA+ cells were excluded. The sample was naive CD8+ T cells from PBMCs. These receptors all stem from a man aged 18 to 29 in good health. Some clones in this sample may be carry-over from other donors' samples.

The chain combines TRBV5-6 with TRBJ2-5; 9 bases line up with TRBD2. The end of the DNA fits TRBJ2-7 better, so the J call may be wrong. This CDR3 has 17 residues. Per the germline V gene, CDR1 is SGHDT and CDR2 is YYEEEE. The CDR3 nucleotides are TGTGCCAGCAGCTTGTCTAGCGGGACTATAGGCACCTACGAGCAGTACTTC. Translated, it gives CASSLSSGTIGTYEQYF.

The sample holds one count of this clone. The CDR3 spells CASTPGTGLTISYEQYF. For the CDR3, the DNA is TGTGCCAGCACCCCCGGGACAGGCCTTACTATTTCCTACGAGCAGTACTTC. V usage is TRBV28 and J usage is TRBJ2-7, with TRBD1 matching 8 bases. With 7 bases clipped from V and 1 base from J, the junction kept 15 bases outside the gene matches. The CDR3 has 17 amino acids. Germline V gene data show CDR1 as MDHEN and CDR2 as SYDVKM.

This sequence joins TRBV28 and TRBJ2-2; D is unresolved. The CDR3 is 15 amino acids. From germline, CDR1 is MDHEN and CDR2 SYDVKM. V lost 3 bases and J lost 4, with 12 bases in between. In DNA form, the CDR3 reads TGTGCCAGCAGTTTTGGAGTACGGAGCACCGGGGAGCTGTTTTTT. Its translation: CASSFGVRSTGELFF.

CDR3 in DNA: TGTGCCAGCAGCGGGGACTACGAAGAGACCCAGTACTTC. This translates into CASSGDYEETQYF. V is TRBV9 and J is TRBJ2-5; 7 nucleotides match TRBD2. Germline lookup yields CDR1 SGDLS and CDR2 YYNGEE. This CDR3 comprises 13 residues. Germline trimming cut 3 bases from V and 3 bases from J; bases unmatched to any gene: 2.

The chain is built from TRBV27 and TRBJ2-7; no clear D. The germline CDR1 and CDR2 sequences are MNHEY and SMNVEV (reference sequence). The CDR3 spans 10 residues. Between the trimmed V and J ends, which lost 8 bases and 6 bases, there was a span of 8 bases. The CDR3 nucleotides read TGTGCCAGCGGCCTTTCCGAGCAGTACTTC. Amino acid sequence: CASGLSEQYF.

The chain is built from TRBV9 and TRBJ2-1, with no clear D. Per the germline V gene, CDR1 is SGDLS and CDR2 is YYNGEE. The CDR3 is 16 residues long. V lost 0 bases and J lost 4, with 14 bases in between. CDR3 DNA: TGTGCCAGCAGCGTAGGATCTTTTGGGGATTACAATGAGCAGTTCTTC. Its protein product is CASSVGSFGDYNEQFF.

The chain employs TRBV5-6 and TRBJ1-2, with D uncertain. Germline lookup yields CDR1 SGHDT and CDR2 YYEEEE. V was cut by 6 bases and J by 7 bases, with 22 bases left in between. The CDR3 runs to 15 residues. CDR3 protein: CASTHTIDPVAGYTF. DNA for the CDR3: TGTGCCAGCACGCATACCATCGATCCGGTGGCTGGCTACACCTTC.

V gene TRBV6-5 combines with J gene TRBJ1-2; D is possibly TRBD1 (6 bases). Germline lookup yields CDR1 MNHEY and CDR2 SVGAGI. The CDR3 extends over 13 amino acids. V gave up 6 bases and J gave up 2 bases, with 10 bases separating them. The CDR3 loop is CASSPDRNYGYTF. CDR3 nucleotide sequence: TGTGCCAGCAGCCCCGACAGGAACTATGGCTACACCTTC.

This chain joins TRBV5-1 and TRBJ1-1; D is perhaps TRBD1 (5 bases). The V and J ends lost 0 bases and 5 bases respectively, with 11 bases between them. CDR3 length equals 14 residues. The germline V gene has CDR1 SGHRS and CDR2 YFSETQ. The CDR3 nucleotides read TGCGCCAGCAGCTTGGCAGGGAGTGTGACTGAAGCTTTCTTT. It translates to CASSLAGSVTEAFF. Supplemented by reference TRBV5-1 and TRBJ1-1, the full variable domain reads KAGVTQTPRYLIKTRGQQVTLSCSPISGHRSVSWYQQTPGQGLQFLFEYFSETQRNKGNFPGRFSGRQFSNSRSEMNVSTLELGDSALYLCASSLAGSVTEAFFGQGTRLTVV.

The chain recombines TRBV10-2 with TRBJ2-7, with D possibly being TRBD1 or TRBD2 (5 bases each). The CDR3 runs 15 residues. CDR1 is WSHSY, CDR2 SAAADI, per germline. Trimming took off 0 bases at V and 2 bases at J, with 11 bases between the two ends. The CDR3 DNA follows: TGCGCCAGCAGTGAGTCTGCCGGGGCGGCCTACGAGCAGTACTTC. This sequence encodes CASSESAGAAYEQYF.

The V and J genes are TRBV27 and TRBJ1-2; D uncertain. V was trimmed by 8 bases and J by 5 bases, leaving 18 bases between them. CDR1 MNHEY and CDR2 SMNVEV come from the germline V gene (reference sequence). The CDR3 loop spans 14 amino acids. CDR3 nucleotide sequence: TGTGCCAGCTCCCCCCGGGAGGCGGTTTATGGCTACACCTTC. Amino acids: CASSPREAVYGYTF.

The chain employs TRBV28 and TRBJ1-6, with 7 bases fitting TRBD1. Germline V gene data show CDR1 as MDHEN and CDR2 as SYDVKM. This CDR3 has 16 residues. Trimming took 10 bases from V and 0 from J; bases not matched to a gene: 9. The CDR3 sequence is CATIPTGFSYNSPLHF. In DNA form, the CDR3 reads TGTGCCACCATTCCGACAGGGTTCTCCTATAATTCACCCCTCCACTTT. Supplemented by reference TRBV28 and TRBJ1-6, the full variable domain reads DVKVTQSSRYLVKRTGEKVFLECVQDMDHENMFWYRQDPGLGLRLIYFSYDVKMKEKGDIPEGYSVSREKKERFSLILESASTNQTSMYLCATIPTGFSYNSPLHFGNGTRLTVT.

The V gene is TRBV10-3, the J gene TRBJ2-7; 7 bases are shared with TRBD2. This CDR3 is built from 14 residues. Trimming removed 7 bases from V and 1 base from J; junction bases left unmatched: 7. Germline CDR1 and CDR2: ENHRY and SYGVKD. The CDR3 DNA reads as TGTGCCATCATGGAGGGAGGGCGGTCCTACGAGCAGTACTTC. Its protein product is CAIMEGGRSYEQYF.

The CDR3 DNA sequence: TGTGCCAGCAGCTTAGTCGGCAGCCTCTCTGGAAACACCATATATTTT. Translating gives CASSLVGSLSGNTIYF. The V call is TRBV7-8, the J call TRBJ1-3, with D unresolved. The germline V gene has CDR1 SGHVS and CDR2 FQNEAQ. V was cut by 1 base and J by 0 bases, with 10 bases left in between. This CDR3 spans 16 amino acids.

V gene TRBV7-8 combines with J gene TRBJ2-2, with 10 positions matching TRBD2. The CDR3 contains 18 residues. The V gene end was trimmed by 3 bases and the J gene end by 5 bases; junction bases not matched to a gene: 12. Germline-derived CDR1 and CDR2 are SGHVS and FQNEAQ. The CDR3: CASSFRAAGGPLTGELFF. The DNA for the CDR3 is TGTGCCAGCAGCTTTCGGGCAGCGGGAGGGCCATTGACCGGGGAGCTGTTTTTT.

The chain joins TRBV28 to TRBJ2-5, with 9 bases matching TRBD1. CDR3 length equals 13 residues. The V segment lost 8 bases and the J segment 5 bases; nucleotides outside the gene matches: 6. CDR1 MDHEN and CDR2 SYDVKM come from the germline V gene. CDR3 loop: CASRYRGLETQYF. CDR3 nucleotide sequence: TGTGCCAGCCGATACAGGGGGCTGGAGACCCAGTACTTC.

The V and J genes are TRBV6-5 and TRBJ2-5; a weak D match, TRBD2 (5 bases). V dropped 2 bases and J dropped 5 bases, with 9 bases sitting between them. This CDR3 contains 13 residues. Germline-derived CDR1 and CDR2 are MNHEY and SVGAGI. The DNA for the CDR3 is TGTGCCAGCAGTTACACTAGGTTGGAGACCCAGTACTTC. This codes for CASSYTRLETQYF.

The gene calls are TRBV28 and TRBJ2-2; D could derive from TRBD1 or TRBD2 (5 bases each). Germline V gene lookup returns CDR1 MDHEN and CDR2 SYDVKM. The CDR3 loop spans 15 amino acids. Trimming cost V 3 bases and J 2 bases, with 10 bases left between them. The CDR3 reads CASSFPGPNTGELFF. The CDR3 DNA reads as TGTGCCAGCAGTTTCCCGGGACCCAACACCGGGGAGCTGTTTTTT.

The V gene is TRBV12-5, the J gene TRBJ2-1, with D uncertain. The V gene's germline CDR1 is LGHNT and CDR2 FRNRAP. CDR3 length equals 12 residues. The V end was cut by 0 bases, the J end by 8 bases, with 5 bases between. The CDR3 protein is CASGLVRDEQFF. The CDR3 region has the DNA TGTGCTAGTGGTTTGGTACGCGATGAGCAGTTCTTC.

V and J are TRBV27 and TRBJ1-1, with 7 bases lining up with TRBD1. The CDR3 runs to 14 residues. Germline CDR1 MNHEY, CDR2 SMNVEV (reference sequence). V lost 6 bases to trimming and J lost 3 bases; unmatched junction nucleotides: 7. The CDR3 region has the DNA TGTGCCAGCAGGACATACAGGGGAGACACTGAAGCTTTCTTT. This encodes CASRTYRGDTEAFF.

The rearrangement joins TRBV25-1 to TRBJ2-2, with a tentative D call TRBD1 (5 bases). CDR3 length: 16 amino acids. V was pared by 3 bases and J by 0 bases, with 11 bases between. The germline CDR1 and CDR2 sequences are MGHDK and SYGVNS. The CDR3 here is CASSDLGHTNTGELFF. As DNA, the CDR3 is TGTGCCAGCAGTGATTTGGGGCACACGAACACCGGGGAGCTGTTTTTT.

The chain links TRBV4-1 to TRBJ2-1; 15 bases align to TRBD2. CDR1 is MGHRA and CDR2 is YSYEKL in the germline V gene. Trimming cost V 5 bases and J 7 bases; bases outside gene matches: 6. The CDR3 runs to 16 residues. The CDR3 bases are TGCGCCAGCAGCGACGGGACTAGCGGGAGGTTAAATGAGCAGTTCTTC. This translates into CASSDGTSGRLNEQFF.

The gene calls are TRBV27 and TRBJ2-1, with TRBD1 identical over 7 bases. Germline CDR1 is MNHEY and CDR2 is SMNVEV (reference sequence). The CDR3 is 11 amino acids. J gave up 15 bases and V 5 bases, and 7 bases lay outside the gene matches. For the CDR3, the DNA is TGTGCCAGCAGTCCCGGGACAGTCATGTTCTTC. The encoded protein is CASSPGTVMFF.

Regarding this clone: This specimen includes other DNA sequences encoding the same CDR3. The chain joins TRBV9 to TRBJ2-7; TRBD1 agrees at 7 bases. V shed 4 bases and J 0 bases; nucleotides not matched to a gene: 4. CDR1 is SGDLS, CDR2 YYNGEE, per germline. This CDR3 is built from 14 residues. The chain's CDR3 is CASSSRDSSYEQYF. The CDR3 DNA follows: TGTGCCAGCAGCTCCCGGGACAGCTCCTACGAGCAGTACTTC.

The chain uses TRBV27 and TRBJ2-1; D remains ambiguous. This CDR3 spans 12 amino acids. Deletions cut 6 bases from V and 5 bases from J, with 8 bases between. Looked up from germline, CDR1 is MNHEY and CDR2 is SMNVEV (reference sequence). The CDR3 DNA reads TGTGCCAGCAGCTGGCCAAACAATGAGCAGTTCTTC. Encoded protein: CASSWPNNEQFF.

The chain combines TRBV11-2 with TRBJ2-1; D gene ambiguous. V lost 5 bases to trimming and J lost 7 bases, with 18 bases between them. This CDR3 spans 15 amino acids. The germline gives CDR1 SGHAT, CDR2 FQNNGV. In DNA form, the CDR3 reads TGTGCCAGCAGCACCCCAGTCGTCCGGACGAATGAGCAGTTCTTC. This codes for CASSTPVVRTNEQFF. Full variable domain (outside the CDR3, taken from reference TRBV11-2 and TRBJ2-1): EAGVAQSPRYKIIEKRQSVAFWCNPISGHATLYWYQQILGQGPKLLIQFQNNGVVDDSQLPKDRFSAERLKGVDSTLKIQPAKLEDSAVYLCASSTPVVRTNEQFFGPGTRLTVL.

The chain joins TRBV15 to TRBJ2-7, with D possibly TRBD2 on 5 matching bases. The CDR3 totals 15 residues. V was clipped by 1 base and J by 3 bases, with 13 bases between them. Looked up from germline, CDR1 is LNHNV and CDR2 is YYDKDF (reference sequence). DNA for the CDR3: TGTGCCACCAGCAGAGCTAGGGCGGGCAACTACGAGCAGTACTTC. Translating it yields CATSRARAGNYEQYF.

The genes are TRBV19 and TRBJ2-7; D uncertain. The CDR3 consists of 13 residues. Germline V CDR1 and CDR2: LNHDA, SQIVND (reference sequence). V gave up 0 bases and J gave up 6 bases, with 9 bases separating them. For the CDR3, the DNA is TGTGCCAGTAGTATAGAGGGATCCAGCGAGCAGTACTTC. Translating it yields CASSIEGSSEQYF.

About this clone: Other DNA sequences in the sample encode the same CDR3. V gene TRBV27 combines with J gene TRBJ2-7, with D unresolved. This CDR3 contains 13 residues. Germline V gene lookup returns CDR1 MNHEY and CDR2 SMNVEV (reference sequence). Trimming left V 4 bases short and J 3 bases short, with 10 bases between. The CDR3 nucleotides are TGTGCCAGCAGTTGGGCGGCTAGCTACGAGCAGTACTTC. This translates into CASSWAASYEQYF.

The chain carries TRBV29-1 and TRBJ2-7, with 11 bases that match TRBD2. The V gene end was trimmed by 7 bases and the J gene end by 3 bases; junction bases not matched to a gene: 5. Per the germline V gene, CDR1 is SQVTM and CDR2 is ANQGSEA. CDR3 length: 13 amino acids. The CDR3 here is CSASGLADYEQYF. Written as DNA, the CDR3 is TGCAGCGCCTCGGGACTAGCGGACTACGAGCAGTACTTC.